Following are 9 T cell receptor beta chains from one sample sequenced in a study of blood T cell repertoires in COVID-19. Using immunoSEQ multiplex PCR, the repertoire was profiled, and TCRdb retains in-frame clones only, with some absent. The repertoire consists of some 200,000 clones, with around 90% occurring once and the leading ten covering about 2.2%. The sample was PBMCs or T cells enriched from blood (not recorded which). The receptors stem from a woman in her twenties or thirties who had recovered from COVID-19.

The V gene is TRBV4-2, the J gene TRBJ2-4; TRBD2 might be the D (6 bases). V lost 4 bases, J lost 9 bases, and 13 bases lay in between. CDR1 and CDR2 from the germline V gene are LGHNA and YNFKEQ. The CDR3 covers 13 residues. The CDR3 region has the DNA TGTGCCAGCAGCCCTGGTGGGGGGTTCATTCAGTACTTC. Translating it yields CASSPGGGFIQYF.

V and J are TRBV19 and TRBJ1-3, with unresolved D. V was clipped by 9 bases and J by 7 bases, with 16 bases between them. CDR1 LNHDA and CDR2 SQIVND come from the germline V gene (reference sequence). There are 13 residues in the CDR3. The CDR3 DNA reads as TGTGCCAGCGAGACCCCCATCGGGAACACCATATATTTT. This gives the protein CASETPIGNTIYF. Looking up the rest from reference TRBV19 and TRBJ1-3 gives the full variable domain: DGGITQSPKYLFRKEGQNVTLSCEQNLNHDAMYWYRQDPGQGLRLIYYSQIVNDFQKGDIAEGYSVSREKKESFPLTVTSAQKNPTAFYLCASETPIGNTIYFGEGSWLTVV.

The chain couples TRBV19 to TRBJ1-5; 7 nucleotides line up with TRBD1. This CDR3 comprises 17 residues. CDR1 is LNHDA and CDR2 is SQIVND in the germline V gene (reference sequence). After removal of 3 bases from V and 1 base from J, the junction contained 9 bases not matched to a gene. CDR3 bases: TGTGCCAGTAGTATCGACAGGGCTGGTGGGAGCAATCAGCCCCAGCATTTT. Its protein is CASSIDRAGGSNQPQHF.

This chain connects TRBV9 to TRBJ2-7; TRBD2 aligns across 8 bases. J was trimmed by 0 bases and V by 0 bases; bases with no gene match: 2. The CDR3 is 15 residues long. Per germline, CDR1 SGDLS and CDR2 YYNGEE. The CDR3 nucleotides read TGTGCCAGCAGCGTAGGTGCGGGGGGCTCCTACGAGCAGTACTTC. The encoded protein is CASSVGAGGSYEQYF.

The J gene is TRBJ2-1, the V gene TRBV30, with 11 bases fitting TRBD2. Germline V gene data show CDR1 as GTSNPN and CDR2 as SVGIG (reference sequence). V shed 0 bases and J 6 bases; nucleotides not matched to a gene: 7. The CDR3 length is 16 residues. CDR3 DNA sequence: TGTGCCTGGAGTGTATTAGCGGGAGGGCCTGGCAATGAGCAGTTCTTC. It codes for CAWSVLAGGPGNEQFF.

The chain has TRBV7-3 and TRBJ1-1; D is unresolved. Trimming left V 1 base short and J 1 base short, with 4 bases between. The CDR3 has 13 amino acids. The germline CDR1 and CDR2 sequences are SGHTA and FQGTGA. The CDR3 DNA reads as TGTGCCAGCAGCTTAAAGAGGAACACTGAAGCTTTCTTT. It specifies CASSLKRNTEAFF. The whole variable domain, remainder taken from reference TRBV7-3 and TRBJ1-1, is GAGVSQTPSNKVTEKGKYVELRCDPISGHTALYWYRQSLGQGPEFLIYFQGTGAADDSGLPNDRFFAVRPEGSVSTLKIQRTERGDSAVYLCASSLKRNTEAFFGQGTRLTVV.

The chain carries TRBV7-2 and TRBJ2-7; 10 bases line up with TRBD1. Germline V lookup: CDR1 SGHTA, CDR2 FQGNSA. This CDR3 is built from 15 residues. V shed 1 base, J shed 2 bases, and the junction held 2 bases outside the gene matches. CDR3 DNA sequence: TGTGCCAGCAGCTTAGTAGGGACAGGGGCCTACGAGCAGTACTTC. Encoded protein: CASSLVGTGAYEQYF.

The CDR3 nucleotides are TGTGCCAGCAGCTCCCCCGGTCTATCGGGACTCAATCAGCCCCAGCATTTT. Amino acid sequence: CASSSPGLSGLNQPQHF. The rearrangement uses TRBV7-2 and TRBJ1-5; D might be TRBD1 (5 bases). The length of the CDR3 is 17 residues. V was cut by 4 bases and J by 3 bases, with 19 bases left in between. Germline assignment: CDR1 SGHTA and CDR2 FQGNSA.

The V call is TRBV2, the J call TRBJ2-2; 7 bases are a match to TRBD2. This CDR3 is 15 amino acids long. Germline trimming cut 5 bases from V and 3 bases from J; bases unmatched to any gene: 6. The germline V gene encodes CDR1 SNHLY and CDR2 FYNNEI. CDR3 in DNA: TGTGCCAGCAGTCTTGCGGGAGAAGACACCGGGGAGCTGTTTTTT. Translating it yields CASSLAGEDTGELFF.